This is a list of T cell receptor beta chains from one sample in a study of blood T cell repertoires in COVID-19. The table came from immunoSEQ multiplex PCR; TCRdb's copy has only in-frame clones and leaves some out. The sample lists about 160,000 clones, approximately 90% occurring once. The sample was peripheral blood. The receptors shown here come from a man in his fifties or sixties with acute or convalescent COVID-19. Each CDR3 is given with its conserved first and last residue. Fields, in order: J gene, D gene, V gene, CDR3 length, clone size, CDR3 protein, CDR3 DNA. The D gene is left open where the match is weak. Not all rows give a size; the values are once, few, many and, for expanded clones, a class.

TRBJ1-2 | . | TRBV5-4 | 13 | . | CASSLNRDYGYTF | TGTGCCAGCAGCTTGAACAGGGACTATGGCTACACCTTC
TRBJ1-6 | . | TRBV2 | 13 | . | CASLQGVNSPLHF | TGTGCCAGTTTACAGGGTGTGAATTCACCCCTCCACTTT
TRBJ1-1 | . | TRBV5-5 | 15 | . | CASSQSLQGSTEAFF | TGTGCCAGCAGTCAAAGCCTCCAGGGGTCCACTGAAGCTTTCTTT
TRBJ1-1 | . | TRBV3-1/TRBV3-2 | 13 | . | CASSQGGLTEAFF | TGTGCCAGCAGCCAAGGGGGGCTTACTGAAGCTTTCTTT
TRBJ2-5 | . | TRBV7-3 | 14 | . | CASSLGGHEETQYF | TGTGCCAGCAGCTTAGGAGGCCATGAAGAGACCCAGTACTTC
TRBJ2-2 | TRBD1 | TRBV19 | 17 | . | CASSMERQGPNTGELFF | TGTGCCAGTAGTATGGAGAGACAGGGGCCAAACACCGGGGAGCTGTTTTTT
TRBJ2-2 | . | TRBV5-1 | 16 | . | CASSSTGTMNTGELFF | TGCGCCAGCAGCTCAACCGGGACAATGAACACCGGGGAGCTGTTTTTT
TRBJ1-2 | TRBD1 | TRBV6-2/TRBV6-3 | 14 | . | CASSRQGITYGYTF | TGTGCCAGCAGTCGACAGGGGATCACATATGGCTACACCTTC
TRBJ2-1 | TRBD2 | TRBV10-3 | 13 | . | CATGLAGSDEQFF | TGTGCCACCGGACTAGCGGGTTCAGATGAGCAGTTCTTC
TRBJ1-3 | . | TRBV21-1 | 13 | . | CASIPTGGNTIYF | TGTGCCAGCATACCGACAGGGGGAAACACCATATATTTT
TRBJ1-1 | . | TRBV11-2 | 11 | . | CASSHGGMAFF | TGTGCCAGCAGCCATGGAGGGATGGCTTTCTTT
TRBJ1-5 | . | TRBV6-5 | 13 | . | CASRVDSNQPQHF | TGTGCCAGTCGGGTGGATAGCAATCAGCCCCAGCATTTT
TRBJ1-1 | . | TRBV4-1 | 13 | . | CASSQGGSTEAFF | TGCGCCAGCAGCCAAGGAGGGTCCACTGAAGCTTTCTTT
TRBJ2-5 | . | TRBV4-1 | 11 | . | CASRVGETQYF | TGCGCCAGCAGGGTCGGAGAGACCCAGTACTTC
TRBJ1-5 | TRBD1 | TRBV4-3 | 14 | . | CASSLGQGNQPQHF | TGCGCCAGCAGCCTGGGACAGGGGAATCAGCCCCAGCATTTT
TRBJ1-5 | . | TRBV2 | 13 | . | CASRGQANQPQHF | TGTGCCAGCCGCGGGCAGGCCAATCAACCCCAGCATTTT
TRBJ1-1 | TRBD1 | TRBV19 | 16 | . | CASSIGPARGSTEAFF | TGTGCCAGTAGTATAGGGCCTGCCAGGGGGAGCACTGAAGCTTTCTTT
TRBJ1-1 | TRBD1 | TRBV3-1/TRBV3-2 | 15 | . | CASSQGTGLNTEAFF | TGTGCCAGCAGCCAAGGGACAGGCCTGAACACTGAAGCTTTCTTT
TRBJ1-2 | . | TRBV27 | 16 | . | CASSQGTHPANYGYTF | TGTGCCAGCAGTCAAGGGACTCATCCTGCTAACTATGGCTACACCTTC
TRBJ1-5 | . | TRBV4-3 | 15 | few | CASSQDAGSYQPQHF | TGCGCCAGCAGCCAAGATGCCGGGTCTTATCAGCCCCAGCATTTT
TRBJ2-7 | TRBD1 | TRBV3-1/TRBV3-2 | 15 | . | CASSPRPGTVFEQYF | TGTGCCAGCAGCCCCCGTCCCGGGACAGTTTTCGAGCAGTACTTC
TRBJ2-2 | TRBD2 | TRBV7-8 | 16 | . | CASSATGTSGSRELFF | TGTGCCAGCAGCGCTACCGGGACTAGTGGATCCAGGGAGCTGTTTTTT
TRBJ1-1 | . | TRBV9 | 16 | . | CASAGVVGIRNTEAFF | TGTGCCAGTGCCGGGGTGGTTGGTATTAGGAACACTGAAGCTTTCTTT
TRBJ1-1 | . | TRBV28 | 15 | . | CASSSGGELNTEAFF | TGTGCCAGCAGTTCGGGGGGCGAACTGAACACTGAAGCTTTCTTT
TRBJ2-2 | TRBD1 | TRBV5-4 | 14 | . | CASSLGQGTGELFF | TGTGCCAGCAGCCTCGGACAGGGGACCGGGGAGCTGTTTTTT
TRBJ1-2 | TRBD1 | TRBV6-5 | 14 | . | CASTGGQGIYGYTF | TGTGCCAGCACCGGGGGACAGGGAATCTATGGCTACACCTTC
TRBJ2-3 | . | TRBV7-2 | 13 | . | CASLSQGADTQYF | TGTGCCAGCCTCTCACAGGGAGCAGATACGCAGTATTTT
TRBJ1-6 | . | TRBV27 | 15 | . | CASSRGVASSSPLHF | TGTGCCAGCAGCAGGGGAGTCGCCTCAAGTTCACCCCTCCACTTT
TRBJ2-1 | TRBD2 | TRBV6-2/TRBV6-3 | 21 | . | CASSPPLPGSGGARPYNEQFF | TGTGCCAGCAGCCCACCCTTGCCGGGTAGCGGGGGGGCTCGTCCCTACAATGAGCAGTTCTTC
TRBJ2-1 | TRBD1 | TRBV4-2 | 15 | . | CASSHGTGGVNEQFF | TGTGCCAGCAGCCATGGGACAGGGGGAGTGAATGAGCAGTTCTTC
TRBJ2-2 | TRBD1 | TRBV7-9 | 16 | once | CASSHARGRRTGELFF | TGTGCCAGCAGCCACGCCAGGGGGCGTAGGACCGGGGAGCTGTTTTTT